The present T cell receptor (beta chain) was sequenced within a study of blood T cell repertoires in COVID-19. Turning to the study itself: From T cells, B-cell-depleted T cells, or PBMCs came the material, which was cDNA or gDNA.

Assay used: immunoSEQ multiplex PCR; TCRdb lists only in-frame clones, some missing. The sample consists of nearly 80,000 clones, about 83% of them appearing once. Germline loops: CDR1 LNHDA, CDR2 SQIVND (reference sequence). The V end was cut by 7 bases, the J end by 4 bases, with 14 bases between. This CDR3 comprises 14 residues. The sequenced sample was peripheral blood. The clonotype originates from a woman over 75 with active or convalescent COVID-19. The V gene is TRBV19, the J gene TRBJ2-1; the D is unclear. In DNA, the CDR3 is TGTGCCAGTAATGGTCAGGTCGGTTACAATGAGCAGTTCTTC. Protein: CASNGQVGYNEQFF.